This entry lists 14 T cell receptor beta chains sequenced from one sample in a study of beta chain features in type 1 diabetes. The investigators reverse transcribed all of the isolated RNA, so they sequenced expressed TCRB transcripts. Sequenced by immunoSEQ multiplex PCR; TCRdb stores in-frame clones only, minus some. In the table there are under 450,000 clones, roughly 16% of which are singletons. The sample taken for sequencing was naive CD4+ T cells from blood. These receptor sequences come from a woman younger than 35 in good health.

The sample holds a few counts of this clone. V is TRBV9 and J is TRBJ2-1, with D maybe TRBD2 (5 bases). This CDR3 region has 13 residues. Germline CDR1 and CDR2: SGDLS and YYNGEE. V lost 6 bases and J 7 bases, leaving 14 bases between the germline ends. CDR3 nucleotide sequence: TGTGCCAGCATGCGGGTTGGGGTTAATGAGCAGTTCTTC. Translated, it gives CASMRVGVNEQFF.

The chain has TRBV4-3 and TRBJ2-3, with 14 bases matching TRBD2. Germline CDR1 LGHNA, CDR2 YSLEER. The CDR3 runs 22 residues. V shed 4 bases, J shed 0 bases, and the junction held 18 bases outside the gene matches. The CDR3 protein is CASSPTKEWTSGRLISTDTQYF. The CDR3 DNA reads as TGCGCCAGCAGCCCAACAAAGGAATGGACTAGCGGGAGGCTCATTAGCACAGATACGCAGTATTTT.

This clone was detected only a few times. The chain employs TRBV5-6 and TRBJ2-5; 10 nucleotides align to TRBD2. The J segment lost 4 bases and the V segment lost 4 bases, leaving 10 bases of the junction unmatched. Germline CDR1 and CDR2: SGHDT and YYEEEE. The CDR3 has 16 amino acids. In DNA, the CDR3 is TGTGCCAGCAGCACGACTAGCGGGCGCCTCAGAGAGACCCAGTACTTC. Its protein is CASSTTSGRLRETQYF.

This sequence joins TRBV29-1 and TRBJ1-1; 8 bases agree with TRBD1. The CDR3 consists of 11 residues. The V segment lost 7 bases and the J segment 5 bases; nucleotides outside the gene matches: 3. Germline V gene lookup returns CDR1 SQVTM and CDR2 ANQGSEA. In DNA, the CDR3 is TGCAGCGCAAGACAGGGGACTGAAGCTTTCTTT. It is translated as CSARQGTEAFF. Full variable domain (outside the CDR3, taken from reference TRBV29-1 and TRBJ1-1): SAVISQKPSRDICQRGTSLTIQCQVDSQVTMMFWYRQQPGQSLTLIATANQGSEATYESGFVIDKFPISRPNLTFSTLTVSNMSPEDSSIYLCSARQGTEAFFGQGTRLTVV.

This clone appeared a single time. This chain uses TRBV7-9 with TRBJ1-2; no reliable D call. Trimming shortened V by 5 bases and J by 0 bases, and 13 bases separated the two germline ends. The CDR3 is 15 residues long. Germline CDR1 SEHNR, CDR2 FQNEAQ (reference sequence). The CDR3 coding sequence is TGTGCCAGCAGCAATTACTTCAATCCTAACTATGGCTACACCTTC. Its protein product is CASSNYFNPNYGYTF.

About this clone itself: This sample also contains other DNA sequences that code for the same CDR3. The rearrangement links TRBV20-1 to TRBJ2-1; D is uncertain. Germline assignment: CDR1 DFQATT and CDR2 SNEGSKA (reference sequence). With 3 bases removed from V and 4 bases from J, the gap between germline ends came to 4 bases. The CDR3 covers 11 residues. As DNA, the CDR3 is TGCAGTGCTAGCGGGTACAATGAGCAGTTCTTC. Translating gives CSASGYNEQFF.

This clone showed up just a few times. In DNA form, the CDR3 reads TGCGCCAGCAGCCGTAACCTCGGGGGGTCCTACGAGCAGTACTTC. This gives the protein CASSRNLGGSYEQYF. This chain connects TRBV4-3 to TRBJ2-7; TRBD2 agrees at 7 bases. V trimming: 4 bases; J trimming: 1 base; junction bases outside the gene matches: 7. Germline V gene data show CDR1 as LGHNA and CDR2 as YSLEER. CDR3 length equals 15 residues.

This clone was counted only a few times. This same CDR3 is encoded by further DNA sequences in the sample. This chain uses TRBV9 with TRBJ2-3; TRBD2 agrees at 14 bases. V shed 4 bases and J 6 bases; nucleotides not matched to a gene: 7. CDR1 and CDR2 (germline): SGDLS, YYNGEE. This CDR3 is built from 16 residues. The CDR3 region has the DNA TGTGCCAGCAGCCCAGGACTAGCGGGAGGTGCGGATACGCAGTATTTT. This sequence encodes CASSPGLAGGADTQYF.

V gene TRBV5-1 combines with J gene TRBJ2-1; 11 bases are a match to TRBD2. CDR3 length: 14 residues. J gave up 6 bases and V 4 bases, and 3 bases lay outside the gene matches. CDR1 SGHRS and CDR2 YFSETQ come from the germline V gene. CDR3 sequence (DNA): TGCGCCAGCAGCAGTAGCGGGAGGGCCAATGAGCAGTTCTTC. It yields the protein CASSSSGRANEQFF.

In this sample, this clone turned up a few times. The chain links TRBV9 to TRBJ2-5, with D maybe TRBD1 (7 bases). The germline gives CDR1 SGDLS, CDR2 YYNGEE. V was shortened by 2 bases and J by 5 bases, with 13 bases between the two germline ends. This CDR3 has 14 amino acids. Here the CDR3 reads CASSVSGGWETQYF. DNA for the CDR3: TGTGCCAGCAGCGTTTCAGGGGGGTGGGAGACCCAGTACTTC.

As DNA, the CDR3 is TGTGCCAGCAGTTTGGCGGGGAGGGGTCCCGATAATGAGCAGTTCTTC. It codes for CASSLAGRGPDNEQFF. J is TRBJ2-1 and V is TRBV28; the match to TRBD2 covers 7 bases. The CDR3 has 16 residues. CDR1 is MDHEN, CDR2 SYDVKM, per germline. V lost 3 bases to trimming and J lost 7 bases; unmatched junction nucleotides: 12.

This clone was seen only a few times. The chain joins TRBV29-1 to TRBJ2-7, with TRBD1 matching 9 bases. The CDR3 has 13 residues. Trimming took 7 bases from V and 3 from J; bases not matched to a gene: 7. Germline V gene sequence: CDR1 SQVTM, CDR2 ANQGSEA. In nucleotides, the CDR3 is TGCAGCGCAATGGACAGGGGCCTCTACGAGCAGTACTTC. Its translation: CSAMDRGLYEQYF.

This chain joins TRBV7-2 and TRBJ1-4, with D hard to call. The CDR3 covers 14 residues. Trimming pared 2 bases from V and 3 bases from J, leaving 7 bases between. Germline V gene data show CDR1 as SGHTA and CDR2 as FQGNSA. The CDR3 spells CASSLSAANEKLFF. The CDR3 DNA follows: TGTGCCAGCAGCTTATCGGCGGCTAATGAAAAACTGTTTTTT. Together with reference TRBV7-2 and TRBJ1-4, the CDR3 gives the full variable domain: GAGVSQSPSNKVTEKGKDVELRCDPISGHTALYWYRQSLGQGLEFLIYFQGNSAPDKSGLPSDRFSAERTGGSVSTLTIQRTQQEDSAVYLCASSLSAANEKLFFGSGTQLSVL.

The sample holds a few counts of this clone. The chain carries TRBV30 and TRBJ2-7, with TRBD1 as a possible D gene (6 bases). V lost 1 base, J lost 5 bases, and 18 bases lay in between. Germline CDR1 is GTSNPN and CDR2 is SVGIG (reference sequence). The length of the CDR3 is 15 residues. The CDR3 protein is CAWSATGRRRNEQYF. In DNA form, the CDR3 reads TGTGCCTGGAGTGCCACAGGGCGTCGTAGAAACGAGCAGTACTTC.